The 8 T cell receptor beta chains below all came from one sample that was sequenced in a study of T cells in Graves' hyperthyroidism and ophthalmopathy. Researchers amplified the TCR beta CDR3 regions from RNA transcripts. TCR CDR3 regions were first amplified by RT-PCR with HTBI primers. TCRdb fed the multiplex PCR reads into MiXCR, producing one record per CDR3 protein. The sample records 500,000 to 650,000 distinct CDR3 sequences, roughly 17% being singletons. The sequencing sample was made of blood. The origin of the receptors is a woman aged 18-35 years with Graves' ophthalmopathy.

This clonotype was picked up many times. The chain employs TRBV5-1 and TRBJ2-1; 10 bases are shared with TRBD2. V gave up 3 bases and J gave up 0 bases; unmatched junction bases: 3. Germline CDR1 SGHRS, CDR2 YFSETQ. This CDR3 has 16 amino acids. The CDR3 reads CASSSIAGGSYNEQFF. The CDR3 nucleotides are TGCGCCAGCAGCTCAATAGCGGGGGGCTCCTACAATGAGCAGTTCTTC.

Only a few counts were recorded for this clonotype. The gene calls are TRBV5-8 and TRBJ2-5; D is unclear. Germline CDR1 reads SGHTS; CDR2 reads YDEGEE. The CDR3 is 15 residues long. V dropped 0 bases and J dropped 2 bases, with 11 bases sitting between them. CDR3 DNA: TGTGCCAGCAGCTTGGATGTTGGGCAGCAAGAGACCCAGTACTTC. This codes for CASSLDVGQQETQYF.

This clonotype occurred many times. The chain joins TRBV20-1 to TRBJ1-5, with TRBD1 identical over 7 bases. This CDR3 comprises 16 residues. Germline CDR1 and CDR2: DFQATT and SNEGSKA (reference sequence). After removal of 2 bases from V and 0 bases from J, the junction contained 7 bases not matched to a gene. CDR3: CSARLPTGISNQPQHF. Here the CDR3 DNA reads TGCAGTGCTAGACTACCGACAGGGATTAGCAATCAGCCCCAGCATTTT.

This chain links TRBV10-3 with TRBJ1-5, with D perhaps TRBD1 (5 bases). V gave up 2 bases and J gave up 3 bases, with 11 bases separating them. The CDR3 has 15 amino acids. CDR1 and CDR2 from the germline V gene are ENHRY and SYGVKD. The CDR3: CAISERKGDNQPQHF. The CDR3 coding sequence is TGTGCCATCAGTGAGAGAAAAGGGGACAATCAGCCCCAGCATTTT.

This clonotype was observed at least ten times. The CDR3 DNA follows: TGTGCCAGCAGGGCTTCGGGGGGGCTAAGCACAGATACGCAGTATTTT. This encodes CASRASGGLSTDTQYF. This rearrangement joins TRBV6-1 to TRBJ2-3, with 8 positions matching TRBD2. The V and J ends lost 6 bases and 0 bases, in that order; junction bases with no gene match: 8. Germline CDR1 and CDR2: MNHNS and SASEGT. The CDR3 has 16 residues.

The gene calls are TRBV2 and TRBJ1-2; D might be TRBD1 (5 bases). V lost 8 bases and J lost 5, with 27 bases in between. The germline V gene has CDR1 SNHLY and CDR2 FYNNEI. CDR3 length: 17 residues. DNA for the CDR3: TGTGCCAGCCGGAGCCTGGGGCGAGCCGAGGTGGTATATGGCTACACCTTC. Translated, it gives CASRSLGRAEVVYGYTF.

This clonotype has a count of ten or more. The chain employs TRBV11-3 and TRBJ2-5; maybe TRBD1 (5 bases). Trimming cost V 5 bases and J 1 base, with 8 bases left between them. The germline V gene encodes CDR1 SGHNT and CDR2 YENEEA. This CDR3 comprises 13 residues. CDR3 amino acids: CASSRQLQETQYF. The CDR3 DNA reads TGTGCCAGCAGCCGACAGCTCCAAGAGACCCAGTACTTC. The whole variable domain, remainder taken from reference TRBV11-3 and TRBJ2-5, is EAGVVQSPRYKIIEKKQPVAFWCNPISGHNTLYWYLQNLGQGPELLIRYENEEAVDDSQLPKDRFSAERLKGVDSTLKIQPAELGDSAVYLCASSRQLQETQYFGPGTRLLVL.

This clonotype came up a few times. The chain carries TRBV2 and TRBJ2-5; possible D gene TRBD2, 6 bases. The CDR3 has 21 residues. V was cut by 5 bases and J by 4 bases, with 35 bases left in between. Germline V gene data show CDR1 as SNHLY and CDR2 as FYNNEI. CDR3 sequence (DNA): TGTGCCAGCAGTCGGGTCCTCCCGCTCCTCCGGGACTGGGTGGAGGGAGAGACCCAGTACTTC. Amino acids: CASSRVLPLLRDWVEGETQYF.